Only one count was recorded for the clone carrying this T cell receptor beta chain. Here immunoSEQ multiplex PCR was the method, and the copy in TCRdb shows in-frame clones only, minus some. This sample yields around 70,000 clones, of which roughly 80% are seen a single time; approximately 6% belongs to the top ten. This sample is drawn from a study of OX40 agonist ivuxolimab in advanced cancers. Sequences were derived from CD4+ or CD8+ T cells sorted from blood, sampled in a trial of the OX40 agonist ivuxolimab. This receptor was obtained from an adult with an advanced solid tumor such as melanoma, head and neck, liver or kidney cancer.

The CDR3 spells CASRPDTDTQYF. DNA for the CDR3: TGTGCCAGCAGACCCGACACTGATACGCAGTATTTT. The V and J genes are TRBV6-5 and TRBJ2-3; no reliable D call. The V end lost 6 bases, the J end lost 6 bases, and 10 bases lay between the germline ends. The length of the CDR3 is 12 residues. CDR1 is MNHEY, CDR2 SVGAGI, per germline.